This T cell receptor (beta chain) was observed in a study of blood T cell repertoires in COVID-19. On the study more broadly: COVID-19 samples, acute and convalescent, were from the United States, Italy and Spain. T cells, B-cell-depleted T cells, or PBMCs provided the cDNA or gDNA that served as material.

Trimming cost V 3 bases and J 2 bases; bases outside gene matches: 6. The germline V gene has CDR1 SNHLY and CDR2 FYNNEI. The CDR3 extends over 16 amino acids. Source study methods: Reference gene primers were amplified, and this amplification served to estimate nucleated cell counts. Repertoires were generated with immunoSEQ multiplex PCR, while TCRdb's copy carries only in-frame clones and drops some. That table furnishes V, J and clone size, whereas the DNA furnished D and trimming. The table has tens of thousands of clones, more than 70% seen once; the top ten hold approximately 15%. The material sequenced was peripheral blood. The chain is built from TRBV2 and TRBJ2-2, with 7 nucleotides matching TRBD2. This sequence was found in a human donor in a cohort sampled during active COVID-19. Written as DNA, the CDR3 is TGTGCCAGCAGTGATCTACGCGGGGGAAACACCGGGGAGCTGTTTTTT. It encodes CASSDLRGGNTGELFF.